These 5 T cell receptor beta chains came from one sample sequenced in a study of OX40 agonist ivuxolimab in advanced cancers. Measured with immunoSEQ multiplex PCR; TCRdb has only the in-frame clones, and not every one. The table has under 25,000 clones, roughly 89% seen once; the top ten hold about an eighth. Sequencing used CD4+ or CD8+ T cells sorted from blood, obtained in a trial of the OX40 agonist ivuxolimab. Receptors originate from an adult with an advanced solid tumor such as melanoma, head and neck, liver or kidney cancer.

V gene TRBV7-9 combines with J gene TRBJ2-3; 7 positions agree with TRBD1. V trimming: 3 bases; J trimming: 0 bases; junction bases outside the gene matches: 3. The CDR3 length is 15 residues. Germline V gives CDR1 SEHNR, CDR2 FQNEAQ (reference sequence). The CDR3 DNA reads as TGTGCCAGCAGCTTCCGGGACAGTAGCACAGATACGCAGTATTTT. It yields the protein CASSFRDSSTDTQYF.

This rearrangement joins TRBV6-6 to TRBJ2-7; D is undetermined. The CDR3 length is 13 residues. CDR1 and CDR2 from the germline V gene are MNHNY and SVGAGI (reference sequence). V lost 5 bases and J 5 bases, leaving 13 bases between the germline ends. CDR3 in amino acids: CASSPLALHEQYF. CDR3 nucleotides: TGTGCCAGCAGTCCTTTGGCCCTCCACGAGCAGTACTTC.

The chain uses TRBV10-2 and TRBJ1-1, with D possibly being TRBD1 (5 bases). V was clipped by 3 bases and J by 0 bases, with 8 bases between them. There are 14 residues in the CDR3. Germline V CDR1 and CDR2: WSHSY, SAAADI. The CDR3 coding sequence is TGCGCCAGCAGTGATAGGGGACTGAACACTGAAGCTTTCTTT. Its translation is CASSDRGLNTEAFF.

This chain uses TRBV5-1 with TRBJ2-7; tentatively, D is TRBD2 (6 bases). Germline values: CDR1 SGHRS, CDR2 YFSETQ. The V gene lost 2 bases and the J gene lost 2 bases, with 17 bases spanning the gap. This CDR3 contains 16 residues. CDR3 DNA: TGCGCCAGCAGCTTCAGGCCTGGAGGGGAAACCTACGAGCAGTACTTC. Protein sequence: CASSFRPGGETYEQYF.

The chain joins TRBV2 to TRBJ1-2, with TRBD1 identical over 7 bases. The junction had 15 bases not matched to a gene; V was cut back by 0 bases and J by 14 bases. Germline values: CDR1 SNHLY, CDR2 FYNNEI. CDR3 length equals 15 residues. CDR3 nucleotide sequence: TGTGCCAGCAGTGAAGCGCCAGGGGGGCTGCTTAGACAGACCTTC. Its translation: CASSEAPGGLLRQTF. Using reference TRBV2 and TRBJ1-2 for the parts outside the CDR3, the full variable domain is EPEVTQTPSHQVTQMGQEVILRCVPISNHLYFYWYRQILGQKVEFLVSFYNNEISEKSEIFDDQFSVERPDGSNFTLKIRSTKLEDSAMYFCASSEAPGGLLRQTFGSGTRLTVV.